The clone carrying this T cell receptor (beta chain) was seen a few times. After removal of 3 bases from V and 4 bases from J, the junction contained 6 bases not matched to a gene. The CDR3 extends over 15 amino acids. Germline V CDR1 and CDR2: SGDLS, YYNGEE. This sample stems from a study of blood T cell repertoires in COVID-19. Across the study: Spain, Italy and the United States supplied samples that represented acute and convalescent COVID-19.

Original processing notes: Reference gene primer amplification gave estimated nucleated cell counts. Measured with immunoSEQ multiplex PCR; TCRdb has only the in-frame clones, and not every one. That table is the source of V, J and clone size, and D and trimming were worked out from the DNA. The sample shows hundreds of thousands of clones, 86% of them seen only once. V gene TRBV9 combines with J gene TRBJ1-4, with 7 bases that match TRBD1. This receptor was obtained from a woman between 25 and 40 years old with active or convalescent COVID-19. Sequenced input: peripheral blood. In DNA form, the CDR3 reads TGTGCCAGCAGCGCCCTGACAGGGCTTAATGAAAAACTGTTTTTT. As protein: CASSALTGLNEKLFF.